Included here is one T cell receptor beta chain sequence, with context. Its cognate antigen is unknown. On sorted subsets, replicate PCRs used about 0.2 ug DNA, or 27,000 or so T cell genomes. The method was immunoSEQ multiplex PCR; TCRdb's version includes in-frame clones alone and lacks a portion of them. The sample lists 650,000 to 800,000 clones; approximately 90% were seen once. The sample comes from a study of shared clonotypes between healthy human individuals. Across the whole study: Aged between 18 and 49, the donors were two women and a few men. Per-donor plates numbered three CD4 naive, three CD4 memory, two CD8 naive and one CD8 memory. General study points: A handful of donors showed sharing of around 5.3% of naive CD4 clonotypes.

Naive CD8 isolation took CD45RO-negative cells positively selected for CCR7 and excluded terminally differentiated effector memory CD45RA+ cells. This CDR3 region has 14 residues. Per the germline V gene, CDR1 is MNHEY and CDR2 is SMNVEV (reference sequence). V lost 5 bases, J lost 2 bases, and 9 bases lay in between. The sample comprised naive CD8+ T cells sorted from blood. The chain recombines TRBV27 with TRBJ2-2; maybe TRBD2 (6 bases). This clonotype was sampled from a man aged 25 to 40 in good health. The CDR3 nucleotides are TGTGCCAGCAGTGCCGGGACTAACACCGGGGAGCTGTTTTTT. Protein: CASSAGTNTGELFF.